This T cell receptor (beta chain) is drawn from a study of Graves' ophthalmopathy and Graves' hyperthyroidism. Study results and limitations: Researchers report that a 13-signature model separated ophthalmopathy from stable hyperthyroidism, posting about 90% sensitivity and about 78% specificity.

Clinical symptoms, serum thyroxine, TRAb, thyroid ultrasound and orbital computed tomography formed the basis of diagnosis. The CDR3 is 16 residues long. Germline CDR1 is DFQATT and CDR2 is SNEGSKA (reference sequence). Trimming at V came to 6 bases and at J to 5 bases, leaving 10 bases not matched to a gene. Note on this clonotype: Antigen unknown.

CDR3 regions of TCR beta were amplified from RNA transcripts. Scientists carried out first-round RT-PCR using HTBI primers and then a second-round multiplex PCR. TCRdb re-analysed the multiplex PCR reads in MiXCR, keeping a single row per CDR3 protein. The table includes 40,000 or so distinct CDR3 sequences, 50% detected once. Sequenced input: peripheral blood. The sequence came from an adult woman with stable Graves' hyperthyroidism. This chain uses TRBV20-1 with TRBJ2-5, with 15 positions matching TRBD2. CDR3 residues: CSASFGTSGRRETQYF. CDR3 bases: TGCAGTGCCTCTTTTGGGACTAGCGGGAGGAGGGAGACCCAGTACTTC.